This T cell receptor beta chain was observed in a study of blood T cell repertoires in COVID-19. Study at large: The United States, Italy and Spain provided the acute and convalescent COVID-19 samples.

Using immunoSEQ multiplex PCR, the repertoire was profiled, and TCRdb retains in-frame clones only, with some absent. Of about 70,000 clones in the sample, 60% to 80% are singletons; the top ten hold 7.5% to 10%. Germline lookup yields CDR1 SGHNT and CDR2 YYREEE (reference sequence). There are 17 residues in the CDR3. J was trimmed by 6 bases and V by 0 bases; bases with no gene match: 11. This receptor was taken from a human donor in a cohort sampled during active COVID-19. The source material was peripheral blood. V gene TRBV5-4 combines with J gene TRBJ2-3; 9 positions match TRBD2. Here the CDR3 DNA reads TGTGCCAGCAGCTTGGGACTAGCGGTCGTTGGGCGGGATACGCAGTATTTT. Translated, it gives CASSLGLAVVGRDTQYF.